This is a list of T cell receptor beta chains from one sample in a study of blood T cell repertoires in COVID-19. Using immunoSEQ multiplex PCR, the repertoire was profiled, and TCRdb retains in-frame clones only, with some absent. This table has 150,000 to 200,000 clones, 83% appearing once. What was sequenced was peripheral blood. The receptors originated from a woman between 65 and 79 years old with COVID-19, enrolled during active disease. Each CDR3 is given with its conserved first and last residue. D genes are given only for firm matches. Clone size is stated in some rows and not others, as once, few, many or a class when expanded.

J: TRBJ1-3; D: NA; V: TRBV5-6; size: NA; CDR3: CASRRGGGRSYSGNTIYF; DNA: TGTGCCAGCAGACGCGGTGGGGGCCGCAGCTACTCTGGAAACACCATATATTTT
J: TRBJ2-2; D: NA; V: TRBV19; size: NA; CDR3: CASSWASRYTGELFF; DNA: TGTGCCAGTAGTTGGGCTAGCAGGTACACCGGGGAGCTGTTTTTT
J: TRBJ1-1; D: NA; V: TRBV6-5; size: once; CDR3: CASLRGTEAFF; DNA: TGTGCCAGCCTCAGGGGTACTGAAGCTTTCTTT
J: TRBJ2-2; D: NA; V: TRBV2; size: NA; CDR3: CASSVWTASTGELFF; DNA: TGTGCCAGCAGTGTATGGACAGCGAGCACCGGGGAGCTGTTTTTT
J: TRBJ2-5; D: TRBD1; V: TRBV18; size: NA; CDR3: CASSPGTGSIQETQYF; DNA: TGTGCCAGCTCCCCCGGGACAGGGTCAATCCAAGAGACCCAGTACTTC
J: TRBJ2-3; D: TRBD2; V: TRBV13; size: once; CDR3: CASSSSGLAGLDTQYF; DNA: TGTGCCAGCAGTTCGAGCGGACTAGCGGGATTAGATACGCAGTATTTT
J: TRBJ2-3; D: TRBD2; V: TRBV7-2; size: few; CDR3: CASSFGGGFPGDTQYF; DNA: TGTGCCAGCAGCTTCGGGGGAGGGTTCCCTGGAGATACGCAGTATTTT
J: TRBJ1-1; D: NA; V: TRBV2; size: NA; CDR3: CASTKEGSTEAFF; DNA: TGTGCCAGCACAAAGGAAGGGAGCACTGAAGCTTTCTTT
J: TRBJ2-5; D: TRBD2; V: TRBV14; size: NA; CDR3: CASSRDYDGETQYF; DNA: TGTGCCAGCAGCCGGGACTACGATGGGGAGACCCAGTACTTC
J: TRBJ2-7; D: NA; V: TRBV3-1/TRBV3-2; size: NA; CDR3: CASSQTGYEQYF; DNA: TGTGCCAGCAGCCAAACAGGGTACGAGCAGTACTTC
J: TRBJ2-5; D: NA; V: TRBV7-2; size: NA; CDR3: CASSSAGAGETQYF; DNA: TGTGCCAGCAGCTCCGCGGGGGCGGGGGAGACCCAGTACTTC
J: TRBJ1-5; D: NA; V: TRBV19; size: NA; CDR3: CASSIDKTGVPIQPQHF; DNA: TGTGCCAGTAGTATAGATAAGACAGGTGTCCCGATTCAGCCCCAGCATTTT
J: TRBJ2-7; D: NA; V: TRBV20-1; size: NA; CDR3: CSAATAYEQYF; DNA: TGCAGTGCTGCGACTGCCTACGAGCAGTACTTC
J: TRBJ2-7; D: TRBD2; V: TRBV7-6; size: once; CDR3: CASSLLAETSYEQYF; DNA: TGTGCCAGCAGCTTACTAGCGGAGACCTCCTACGAGCAGTACTTC
J: TRBJ2-2; D: TRBD1; V: TRBV29-1; size: NA; CDR3: CSVRGTGGFHGELFF; DNA: TGCAGCGTCCGGGGGACAGGGGGATTTCACGGGGAGCTGTTTTTT
J: TRBJ2-1; D: TRBD2; V: TRBV18; size: once; CDR3: CASSPTGTSGSYNEQFF; DNA: TGTGCCAGCTCACCGACCGGGACTAGCGGGTCCTACAATGAGCAGTTCTTC
J: TRBJ2-3; D: NA; V: TRBV25-1; size: NA; CDR3: CASSEWPRGAVGTDTQYF; DNA: TGTGCCAGCAGTGAATGGCCCAGGGGAGCGGTTGGCACAGATACGCAGTATTTT
J: TRBJ2-7; D: TRBD2; V: TRBV28; size: NA; CDR3: CASSLGGGRQYEQYF; DNA: TGTGCCAGCAGTTTGGGTGGCGGGAGACAGTACGAGCAGTACTTC
J: TRBJ2-1; D: TRBD2; V: TRBV12-5; size: once; CDR3: CASGLVRSSGRMNEQFF; DNA: TGTGCTAGTGGTTTGGTACGCTCTAGCGGGAGGATGAATGAGCAGTTCTTC
J: TRBJ1-1; D: NA; V: TRBV28; size: NA; CDR3: CASTLRQYNTEAFF; DNA: TGTGCCAGCACCCTTCGACAGTACAACACTGAAGCTTTCTTT
J: TRBJ2-2; D: NA; V: TRBV7-2; size: NA; CDR3: CASRPGYTGELFF; DNA: TGTGCCAGCAGACCAGGGTACACCGGGGAGCTGTTTTTT
J: TRBJ2-2; D: TRBD2; V: TRBV5-1; size: NA; CDR3: CASSLSGTTNTGELFF; DNA: TGCGCCAGCAGCTTGTCCGGGACTACGAACACCGGGGAGCTGTTTTTT
J: TRBJ2-1; D: NA; V: TRBV4-2; size: NA; CDR3: CASSQEDRSGNEQFF; DNA: TGTGCCAGCAGCCAAGAGGACCGCAGCGGTAATGAGCAGTTCTTC
J: TRBJ2-1; D: TRBD1; V: TRBV6-5; size: NA; CDR3: CASGGGTGPGAQFF; DNA: TGTGCCAGCGGGGGAGGGACAGGGCCCGGGGCGCAGTTCTTC
J: TRBJ2-3; D: TRBD2; V: TRBV6-6; size: NA; CDR3: CASSLRTSGRTDTQYF; DNA: TGTGCCAGCAGTCTCCGGACTAGCGGGAGAACAGATACGCAGTATTTT
J: TRBJ1-3; D: NA; V: TRBV3-1/TRBV3-2; size: NA; CDR3: CASSAGQGGGHTIYF; DNA: TGTGCCAGCAGCGCCGGGCAGGGAGGAGGACACACCATATATTTT
J: TRBJ2-7; D: TRBD1; V: TRBV5-6; size: NA; CDR3: CASIRTGAYEQYF; DNA: TGTGCCAGCATCAGGACAGGGGCCTACGAGCAGTACTTC
J: TRBJ1-4; D: TRBD1; V: TRBV19; size: NA; CDR3: CASSDRTGMEKLFF; DNA: TGTGCCAGTAGTGATCGGACAGGGATGGAAAAACTGTTTTTT
J: TRBJ2-1; D: NA; V: TRBV6-2/TRBV6-3; size: few; CDR3: CASSYALGGYNEQFF; DNA: TGTGCCAGCAGTTACGCACTAGGGGGCTACAATGAGCAGTTCTTC
J: TRBJ2-1; D: TRBD2; V: TRBV19; size: once; CDR3: CASSILGGGPPKYDNEQFF; DNA: TGTGCCAGTAGTATTTTGGGGGGGGGACCGCCAAAATATGACAATGAGCAGTTCTTC
J: TRBJ1-5; D: NA; V: TRBV30; size: NA; CDR3: CAWSVGGTNQPQHF; DNA: TGTGCCTGGAGTGTTGGGGGGACCAATCAGCCCCAGCATTTT
J: TRBJ1-2; D: NA; V: TRBV12-3/TRBV12-4; size: few; CDR3: CASSLTRGIGYTF; DNA: TGTGCCAGCAGTTTGACCAGGGGAATTGGCTACACCTTC
J: TRBJ2-2; D: NA; V: TRBV27; size: NA; CDR3: CASSLGGPGELFF; DNA: TGTGCCAGCAGTTTGGGGGGTCCCGGGGAGCTGTTTTTT
J: TRBJ1-1; D: NA; V: TRBV4-3; size: NA; CDR3: CASSQDRRFDTEAFF; DNA: TGCGCCAGCAGCCAAGATCGCAGATTTGACACTGAAGCTTTCTTT
J: TRBJ1-1; D: NA; V: TRBV6-6; size: few; CDR3: CASREGRAFF; DNA: TGTGCCAGCAGGGAGGGTAGAGCTTTCTTT
J: TRBJ2-1; D: NA; V: TRBV19; size: NA; CDR3: CASSIGNRVNEQFF; DNA: TGTGCCAGTAGTATTGGTAACAGGGTGAATGAGCAGTTCTTC
J: TRBJ2-4; D: TRBD1; V: TRBV4-3; size: NA; CDR3: CASSQDLTGANIQYF; DNA: TGCGCCAGCAGCCAAGACTTGACAGGGGCGAACATTCAGTACTTC
J: TRBJ2-5; D: TRBD2; V: TRBV27; size: NA; CDR3: CASKGLAVQETQYF; DNA: TGTGCCAGCAAAGGACTAGCGGTTCAAGAGACCCAGTACTTC
J: TRBJ2-5; D: NA; V: TRBV5-1; size: NA; CDR3: CASSFRESPQETQYF; DNA: TGCGCCAGCAGCTTTAGGGAGAGTCCCCAAGAGACCCAGTACTTC
J: TRBJ2-1; D: NA; V: TRBV7-9; size: NA; CDR3: CASSFGTNPEQFF; DNA: TGTGCCAGCAGCTTTGGGACAAACCCAGAGCAGTTCTTC
J: TRBJ1-1; D: TRBD1; V: TRBV3-1/TRBV3-2; size: NA; CDR3: CASSQKDRGQAFF; DNA: TGTGCCAGCAGCCAAAAGGACAGGGGGCAAGCTTTCTTT
J: TRBJ2-3; D: NA; V: TRBV7-9; size: NA; CDR3: CASSLGLSTDTQYF; DNA: TGTGCCAGCAGCCTGGGACTCAGCACAGATACGCAGTATTTT
J: TRBJ1-1; D: TRBD1; V: TRBV7-2; size: few; CDR3: CASTPTGALTEAFF; DNA: TGTGCCAGCACCCCGACAGGGGCCCTCACTGAAGCTTTCTTT
J: TRBJ1-3; D: TRBD1; V: TRBV7-2; size: few; CDR3: CASSYGTAASGNTIYF; DNA: TGTGCCAGCAGCTACGGGACAGCGGCCTCTGGAAACACCATATATTTT
J: TRBJ1-6; D: NA; V: TRBV6-5; size: once; CDR3: CASSPPRGGGSPLHF; DNA: TGTGCCAGCAGTCCCCCCCGGGGGGGAGGTTCACCCCTCCACTTT
J: TRBJ1-2; D: NA; V: TRBV18; size: few; CDR3: CASSQTGDYGYTF; DNA: TGTGCCAGCTCACAGACAGGCGACTATGGCTACACCTTC
J: TRBJ2-5; D: TRBD2; V: TRBV12-3/TRBV12-4; size: few; CDR3: CASSLGLAETQYF; DNA: TGTGCCAGCAGTTTAGGACTAGCAGAGACCCAGTACTTC
J: TRBJ1-1; D: NA; V: TRBV6-2/TRBV6-3; size: NA; CDR3: CASSPRDEAFF; DNA: TGTGCCAGCAGCCCCCGGGATGAAGCTTTCTTT
J: TRBJ2-1; D: NA; V: TRBV19; size: NA; CDR3: CASSIVRAANEQFF; DNA: TGTGCCAGTAGTATCGTCAGGGCAGCGAATGAGCAGTTCTTC
J: TRBJ1-3; D: NA; V: TRBV9; size: NA; CDR3: CASSGLGSSGNTIYF; DNA: TGTGCCAGCAGCGGACTAGGGAGTTCTGGAAACACCATATATTTT
J: TRBJ2-7; D: NA; V: TRBV19; size: NA; CDR3: CASSIDRGRGPYEQYF; DNA: TGTGCCAGTAGTATAGATCGAGGGCGGGGTCCCTACGAGCAGTACTTC
J: TRBJ2-2; D: TRBD1; V: TRBV28; size: NA; CDR3: CASSWAATGQSNTGELFF; DNA: TGTGCCAGCAGTTGGGCCGCGACGGGACAGTCGAACACCGGGGAGCTGTTTTTT
J: TRBJ2-3; D: NA; V: TRBV6-5; size: NA; CDR3: CATLSPGGTDTQYF; DNA: TGTGCCACCCTATCCCCGGGTGGCACAGATACGCAGTATTTT
J: TRBJ2-1; D: TRBD1; V: TRBV4-3; size: NA; CDR3: CASSQDMVTGVRNEQFF; DNA: TGCGCCAGCAGCCAAGATATGGTAACAGGGGTTAGAAATGAGCAGTTCTTC
J: TRBJ1-3; D: NA; V: TRBV4-2; size: NA; CDR3: CASSQDGTGRNTIYF; DNA: TGTGCCAGCAGCCAAGATGGTACAGGTAGAAACACCATATATTTT
J: TRBJ1-3; D: TRBD1; V: TRBV6-6; size: few; CDR3: CASSDRGPGGNTIYF; DNA: TGTGCCAGCAGTGACAGGGGGCCGGGTGGAAACACCATATATTTT
J: TRBJ2-1; D: NA; V: TRBV6-5; size: NA; CDR3: CASSRETATNEQFF; DNA: TGTGCCAGCAGCCGGGAGACGGCCACCAATGAGCAGTTCTTC
J: TRBJ2-2; D: TRBD2; V: TRBV18; size: few; CDR3: CASSRLAGISGELFF; DNA: TGTGCCAGCTCCCGACTAGCGGGAATATCCGGGGAGCTGTTTTTT
J: TRBJ1-1; D: NA; V: TRBV10-3; size: NA; CDR3: CAISSTGTEAFF; DNA: TGTGCCATCAGTTCGACAGGCACTGAAGCTTTCTTT